These T cell receptor beta chains were read from a single sample in a study of CD8 T cells in cerebrospinal fluid in Alzheimer's disease. After re-calling the 10x single-cell sequencing reads, TCRdb lists one entry per CDR3 protein, DNA absent. The sample holds hundreds of distinct CDR3 sequences. The sequenced material came from cerebrospinal fluid. Every receptor here comes from a human donor with Parkinson's disease. The CDR3 runs from the conserved cysteine through the conserved F or W. The order of the fields is clone size, J gene, CDR3 length, V gene, CDR3 protein. Not all rows give a size; the values are once, few, many and, for expanded clones, a class.

clone_size: medium-sized
j_call: TRBJ1-4
cdr3_length: 15
v_call: TRBV13
cdr3_aa: CASSFGGTLGEKLFF

clone_size: medium-sized
j_call: TRBJ1-4
cdr3_length: 14
v_call: TRBV5-1
cdr3_aa: CASSRGTFNEKLFF

clone_size: large
j_call: TRBJ2-3
cdr3_length: 16
v_call: TRBV7-2
cdr3_aa: CASSLAAGGPGDTQYF

clone_size: large
j_call: TRBJ1-5
cdr3_length: 15
v_call: TRBV7-2
cdr3_aa: CASSLRTGGDQPQHF

clone_size: medium-sized
j_call: TRBJ1-1
cdr3_length: 15
v_call: TRBV20-1
cdr3_aa: CSARIPGTVGTEAFF

clone_size: medium-sized
j_call: TRBJ2-7
cdr3_length: 15
v_call: TRBV28
cdr3_aa: CASSSPSGGTYEQYF

clone_size: medium-sized
j_call: TRBJ2-1
cdr3_length: 14
v_call: TRBV7-2
cdr3_aa: CASSLVTSGTGQFF

clone_size: large
j_call: TRBJ1-4
cdr3_length: 14
v_call: TRBV4-2
cdr3_aa: CASSQVGATDSMFF

clone_size: medium-sized
j_call: TRBJ1-2
cdr3_length: 15
v_call: TRBV7-3
cdr3_aa: CASSPTPGQVDGYTF

clone_size: .
j_call: TRBJ2-1
cdr3_length: 13
v_call: TRBV6-4
cdr3_aa: CASSDSEGREQFF

clone_size: large
j_call: TRBJ2-1
cdr3_length: 16
v_call: TRBV7-9
cdr3_aa: CASSPQTGGSYNEQFF

clone_size: large
j_call: TRBJ2-6
cdr3_length: 17
v_call: TRBV30
cdr3_aa: CAWSPYPGGSGANVLTF

clone_size: .
j_call: TRBJ2-2
cdr3_length: 13
v_call: TRBV6-4
cdr3_aa: CASSDRVTGELFF

clone_size: .
j_call: TRBJ1-4
cdr3_length: 15
v_call: TRBV6-6
cdr3_aa: CASSTWTGSNEKLFF

clone_size: medium-sized
j_call: TRBJ2-6
cdr3_length: 12
v_call: TRBV29-1
cdr3_aa: CSVQSGANVLTF

clone_size: large
j_call: TRBJ2-1
cdr3_length: 12
v_call: TRBV20-1
cdr3_aa: CSAPTGANEQFF

clone_size: medium-sized
j_call: TRBJ2-5
cdr3_length: 13
v_call: TRBV4-1
cdr3_aa: CASSPPGRETQYF

clone_size: medium-sized
j_call: TRBJ2-7
cdr3_length: 14
v_call: TRBV9
cdr3_aa: CASSVVGQSYEQYF

clone_size: medium-sized
j_call: TRBJ2-7
cdr3_length: 14
v_call: TRBV19
cdr3_aa: CASRQDRGHNEQYF

clone_size: large
j_call: TRBJ1-1
cdr3_length: 14
v_call: TRBV15
cdr3_aa: CATSPAGAFTEAFF

clone_size: medium-sized
j_call: TRBJ1-1
cdr3_length: 15
v_call: TRBV6-5
cdr3_aa: CASSYHRSGATEAFF

clone_size: medium-sized
j_call: TRBJ2-1
cdr3_length: 18
v_call: TRBV27
cdr3_aa: CASSSTSGSLILNNEQFF

clone_size: medium-sized
j_call: TRBJ2-4
cdr3_length: 14
v_call: TRBV11-2
cdr3_aa: CASSSGAWGNIQYF

clone_size: medium-sized
j_call: TRBJ2-7
cdr3_length: 17
v_call: TRBV7-2
cdr3_aa: CASSLAIGPDITYEQYF

clone_size: .
j_call: TRBJ1-2
cdr3_length: 12
v_call: TRBV30
cdr3_aa: CAWSRGNYGYTF

clone_size: medium-sized
j_call: TRBJ2-2
cdr3_length: 14
v_call: TRBV9
cdr3_aa: CASSVAPLTGELFF

clone_size: medium-sized
j_call: TRBJ1-6
cdr3_length: 14
v_call: TRBV30
cdr3_aa: CAWSVPTLNSPLHF

clone_size: medium-sized
j_call: TRBJ1-4
cdr3_length: 15
v_call: TRBV27
cdr3_aa: CATKFQGATNEKLFF

clone_size: large
j_call: TRBJ2-1
cdr3_length: 11
v_call: TRBV7-2
cdr3_aa: CASGRSREQFF

clone_size: large
j_call: TRBJ1-6
cdr3_length: 15
v_call: TRBV5-5
cdr3_aa: CASSLEPATNSPLHF

clone_size: medium-sized
j_call: TRBJ1-4
cdr3_length: 13
v_call: TRBV13
cdr3_aa: CASSSDREEKLFF

clone_size: medium-sized
j_call: TRBJ2-7
cdr3_length: 13
v_call: TRBV11-2
cdr3_aa: CASRLANSYEQYF

clone_size: medium-sized
j_call: TRBJ1-3
cdr3_length: 16
v_call: TRBV27
cdr3_aa: CASSPRTPYSGNTIYF

clone_size: medium-sized
j_call: TRBJ2-7
cdr3_length: 15
v_call: TRBV11-2
cdr3_aa: CASSLDGNPFYEQYF

clone_size: medium-sized
j_call: TRBJ2-5
cdr3_length: 15
v_call: TRBV27
cdr3_aa: CASSFAGASGETQYF

clone_size: medium-sized
j_call: TRBJ2-7
cdr3_length: 15
v_call: TRBV4-1
cdr3_aa: CASSQEQGGGYEQYF

clone_size: medium-sized
j_call: TRBJ1-4
cdr3_length: 14
v_call: TRBV27
cdr3_aa: CASSLGFWSEKLFF

clone_size: medium-sized
j_call: TRBJ2-7
cdr3_length: 16
v_call: TRBV12-3/TRBV12-4
cdr3_aa: CASSPPGQGLKNEQYF

clone_size: large
j_call: TRBJ1-5
cdr3_length: 11
v_call: TRBV3-1
cdr3_aa: CASSQGGPQHF

clone_size: medium-sized
j_call: TRBJ2-2
cdr3_length: 15
v_call: TRBV9
cdr3_aa: CASSAEERKTGELFF

clone_size: medium-sized
j_call: TRBJ2-3
cdr3_length: 17
v_call: TRBV24-1
cdr3_aa: CATSETSGTSGRDTQYF

clone_size: .
j_call: TRBJ2-7
cdr3_length: 14
v_call: TRBV9
cdr3_aa: CASSVGDRGGEQYF

clone_size: medium-sized
j_call: TRBJ2-3
cdr3_length: 14
v_call: TRBV30
cdr3_aa: CAWNQVASTDTQYF

clone_size: medium-sized
j_call: TRBJ2-5
cdr3_length: 13
v_call: TRBV20-1
cdr3_aa: CSALTWSQETQYF

clone_size: large
j_call: TRBJ2-5
cdr3_length: 12
v_call: TRBV7-3
cdr3_aa: CASSLERETQYF

clone_size: medium-sized
j_call: TRBJ2-5
cdr3_length: 15
v_call: TRBV7-2
cdr3_aa: CASSLARTGRETQYF

clone_size: medium-sized
j_call: TRBJ1-6
cdr3_length: 11
v_call: TRBV6-6
cdr3_aa: CASSEFNGLHF

clone_size: large
j_call: TRBJ1-2
cdr3_length: 12
v_call: TRBV28
cdr3_aa: CASTPTGYGYTF

clone_size: medium-sized
j_call: TRBJ2-1
cdr3_length: 14
v_call: TRBV5-1
cdr3_aa: CASSPIGTNNEQFF

clone_size: medium-sized
j_call: TRBJ1-1
cdr3_length: 15
v_call: TRBV3-1
cdr3_aa: CASSPYLQGNTEAFF